Presented here are 17 T cell receptor beta chains from one specimen sequenced in a study of neurological immune-mediated disorders. TCRdb fed the 5' RACE reads into MiXCR, producing one record per CDR3 protein. This table has 25,000 to 35,000 distinct CDR3 sequences, roughly 1.6% appearing once. Specimen: PBMCs. These receptors all come from a woman under 40 with multiple sclerosis.

This clonotype has a count of ten or more. The rearrangement joins TRBV6-5 to TRBJ1-1; 7 bases align to TRBD1. This CDR3 spans 12 amino acids. Germline loops: CDR1 MNHEY, CDR2 SVGAGI. With 5 bases clipped from V and 7 bases from J, the junction kept 4 bases outside the gene matches. CDR3 coding DNA: TGTGCCAGCAGTCAGGGGGGGAGTGAAGCTTTCTTT. This translates into CASSQGGSEAFF.

The CDR3 nucleotides are TGCAGCGTTGAAGGGGGCGACGAAAAACTGTTTTTT. Translation gives CSVEGGDEKLFF. The chain couples TRBV29-1 to TRBJ1-4; D possibly corresponds to TRBD1 (5 bases). Germline V gives CDR1 SQVTM, CDR2 ANQGSEA. The CDR3 has 12 amino acids. The V end was cut by 1 base, the J end by 8 bases, with 8 bases between.

This clonotype was seen repeatedly, ten times or more. The chain has TRBV7-2 and TRBJ2-7; D perhaps matches TRBD2 (5 bases). V lost 5 bases to trimming and J lost 7 bases, with 24 bases between them. Germline V gene lookup returns CDR1 SGHTA and CDR2 FQGNSA. The CDR3 contains 16 residues. As DNA, the CDR3 is TGTGCCAGCAGCCTCTATGCCCCCGACTATCCGGGAGAGCAGTACTTC. Protein product: CASSLYAPDYPGEQYF.

Ten or more counts support this clonotype. This chain joins TRBV7-9 and TRBJ2-7, with D possibly called TRBD1 or TRBD2 (5 bases each). The length of the CDR3 is 11 residues. V dropped 5 bases and J dropped 7 bases, with 9 bases sitting between them. The V gene's germline CDR1 is SEHNR and CDR2 FQNEAQ (reference sequence). The CDR3 bases are TGTGCCAGCAGCCCCGGGACGGAGCAGTACTTC. Translated, it gives CASSPGTEQYF.

This clonotype was found many times. V gene TRBV20-1 combines with J gene TRBJ1-2; the D is unclear. Germline loops: CDR1 DFQATT, CDR2 SNEGSKA (reference sequence). Trimming left V 3 bases short and J 7 bases short, with 21 bases between. The CDR3 contains 15 residues. The CDR3 sequence is CSASDPDGEEGGYTF. In nucleotides, the CDR3 is TGCAGTGCTAGTGACCCGGACGGGGAAGAGGGTGGCTACACCTTC.

This clonotype was seen ten or more times. The V gene is TRBV5-1, the J gene TRBJ2-7; D tentatively fits TRBD1 or TRBD2 (5 bases each). CDR1 is SGHRS, CDR2 YFSETQ, per germline. CDR3 size: 11 residues. V lost 7 bases to trimming and J lost 2 bases, with 7 bases between them. The CDR3 DNA reads as TGCGCCAGCCGAGGGGCCTACGAGCAGTACTTC. This sequence encodes CASRGAYEQYF.

This clonotype was counted ten times or more. The rearrangement joins TRBV6-2 or TRBV6-3 to TRBJ2-6, with TRBD2 matching over 8 bases. V was pared by 7 bases and J by 0 bases, with 8 bases of the junction left unmatched. The CDR3 runs 17 residues. Germline values: CDR1 MNHEY, CDR2 SVGEGT. The CDR3 protein is CASTHGGDRSGANVLTF. The CDR3 nucleotides are TGTGCCAGCACCCACGGGGGGGACCGCTCTGGGGCCAACGTCCTGACTTTC.

This clonotype was detected many times. This chain joins TRBV24-1 and TRBJ1-1; D may be TRBD1 (5 bases). CDR1 and CDR2 (germline): KGHDR, SFDVKD. This CDR3 is built from 15 residues. The V gene lost 4 bases and the J gene lost 3 bases, with 14 bases spanning the gap. The CDR3 DNA sequence: TGTGCCACCAGTGAGGCGAAGGGAGGGGACACTGAAGCTTTCTTT. The encoded protein is CATSEAKGGDTEAFF.

This clonotype was seen ten or more times. V gene TRBV5-1 combines with J gene TRBJ1-2; TRBD1 matches at 8 bases. V shed 1 base, J shed 4 bases, and the junction held 12 bases outside the gene matches. The germline gives CDR1 SGHRS, CDR2 YFSETQ. This CDR3 contains 17 residues. Written as DNA, the CDR3 is TGCGCCAGCAGCTTGCTCCCAGGGGGCGTCAATGGCTATGGCTACACCTTC. Protein product: CASSLLPGGVNGYGYTF.

Many counts were recorded for this clonotype. The gene calls are TRBV10-1 and TRBJ2-1; TRBD1 might be the D (6 bases). V lost 6 bases to trimming and J lost 11 bases, with 14 bases between them. The CDR3 is made up of 12 amino acids. Per germline, CDR1 WNHNN and CDR2 SYGVQD (reference sequence). The CDR3 coding sequence is TGCGCCAGCAGAGTCGCCGGGACACAGCAGTTCTTC. Protein sequence: CASRVAGTQQFF.

Many counts were recorded for this clonotype. This rearrangement joins TRBV12-3 or TRBV12-4 to TRBJ2-3; TRBD1 is a possible D gene (5 bases). V was clipped by 8 bases and J by 3 bases, with 9 bases between them. The CDR3 runs to 12 residues. The CDR3 DNA reads TGTGCCAGCGGGGCCGGAACAGATACGCAGTATTTT. Encoded protein: CASGAGTDTQYF.

This clonotype was recorded many times. V and J are TRBV4-1 and TRBJ2-1, with 7 bases fitting TRBD1. This CDR3 is built from 15 residues. The V gene's germline CDR1 is MGHRA and CDR2 YSYEKL. J lost 2 bases, V lost 1 base, and 2 bases had no gene match. As DNA, the CDR3 is TGCGCCAGCAGCCAAGCGGGGACAGCCTACAATGAGCAGTTCTTC. It codes for CASSQAGTAYNEQFF.

The table lists this clonotype with many counts. The V and J genes are TRBV20-1 and TRBJ2-1; D may match TRBD1 or TRBD2 (6 bases each). The length of the CDR3 is 13 residues. Germline V gene data show CDR1 as DFQATT and CDR2 as SNEGSKA (reference sequence). The V and J ends lost 3 bases and 12 bases respectively, with 18 bases between them. CDR3 sequence: CSASLKGGRGQFF. The CDR3 DNA follows: TGCAGTGCTAGCCTCAAGGGGGGACGTGGGCAGTTCTTC.

At least ten counts were recorded for this clonotype. The DNA for the CDR3 is TGTGCCAGCAGCCTACAGGATCCTCCGTCTGGGGCCAACGTCCTGACTTTC. Its protein is CASSLQDPPSGANVLTF. The J gene is TRBJ2-6, the V gene TRBV6-2 or TRBV6-3, with a tentative D call TRBD1 (5 bases). Between the trimmed V and J ends, which lost 6 bases and 1 base, there was a span of 16 bases. The CDR3 is made up of 17 amino acids. The germline CDR1 and CDR2 sequences are MNHEY and SVGEGT.

In this sample, this clonotype turned up many times. The chain employs TRBV7-2 and TRBJ2-3; D gene ambiguous. The V and J ends lost 8 bases and 6 bases respectively, with 12 bases between them. The CDR3 extends over 12 amino acids. Germline V gene data show CDR1 as SGHTA and CDR2 as FQGNSA. CDR3 in DNA: TGTGCCAGCGCCCCGGGCTGGGATACGCAGTATTTT. Translated: CASAPGWDTQYF. Combining the CDR3 with reference TRBV7-2 and TRBJ2-3 gives the whole variable domain GAGVSQSPSNKVTEKGKDVELRCDPISGHTALYWYRQSLGQGLEFLIYFQGNSAPDKSGLPSDRFSAERTGGSVSTLTIQRTQQEDSAVYLCASAPGWDTQYFGPGTRLTVL.

This clonotype occurred many times. The chain links TRBV5-1 to TRBJ1-4, with D hard to call. The CDR3 covers 14 residues. Germline V gene sequence: CDR1 SGHRS, CDR2 YFSETQ. V dropped 4 bases and J dropped 0 bases, with 7 bases sitting between them. This chain's CDR3 is CASSPLTTNEKLFF. CDR3 coding DNA: TGCGCCAGCAGCCCCCTAACAACTAATGAAAAACTGTTTTTT.

This clonotype showed up many times. This sequence joins TRBV7-2 and TRBJ2-7; TRBD2 matches at 8 bases. The CDR3 sequence is 14 residues long. Germline CDR1 is SGHTA and CDR2 is FQGNSA. J gave up 1 base and V 5 bases, and 4 bases lay outside the gene matches. This chain's CDR3 is CASSRTSSSYEQYF. In DNA form, the CDR3 reads TGTGCCAGCAGCCGGACTAGCAGTTCCTACGAGCAGTACTTC.